The rows below give T cell receptor beta chains drawn from one sample of a study of beta chain features in type 1 diabetes. TCRdb's copy holds only in-frame clones and misses some; the assay was immunoSEQ multiplex PCR. This table has 600,000 to 650,000 clones, roughly 15% appearing once. The specimen was naive CD4+ T cells from blood. The receptors stem from a man aged 18 to 35 in good health. CDR3s include the opening cysteine and the closing phenylalanine or tryptophan. D genes are given only for firm matches. Clone size is given for some rows only: seen once, a few or many times, or a class if the clone is expanded.

size,V,J,D,DNA,CDR3
.,TRBV7-6,TRBJ2-1,TRBD2,TGTGCCAGCAGCTTACCAAGACTAGCGCACAATGAGCAGTTCTTC,CASSLPRLAHNEQFF
once,TRBV19,TRBJ2-3,TRBD1,TGTGCCAGTAGCATGGGACAGGGACGCACAGATACGCAGTATTTT,CASSMGQGRTDTQYF
few,TRBV7-2,TRBJ2-1,.,TGTGCCAGCAGCACCCAACAGAACAATGAGCAGTTCTTC,CASSTQQNNEQFF
few,TRBV7-9,TRBJ2-5,.,TGTGCCAGCAGCCCTACCCGGGTTTGGGAGACCCAGTACTTC,CASSPTRVWETQYF
.,TRBV9,TRBJ2-2,TRBD1,TGTGCCAGCAGCGTAGCTTGGACAGGGGGCACCGGGGAGCTGTTTTTT,CASSVAWTGGTGELFF
.,TRBV28,TRBJ2-7,TRBD2,TGTGCCAGCAGTCCGAATCGGGGACTAGCGGGAACCCTCTCCTACGAGCAGTACTTC,CASSPNRGLAGTLSYEQYF
.,TRBV19,TRBJ2-1,.,TGTGCCAGTAGTATGTCGCGGCAGGACCTGTGGATGGGGCAGTTCTTC,CASSMSRQDLWMGQFF
few,TRBV9,TRBJ2-7,TRBD2,TGTGCCAGCAGCCCCAGACTAGCGGGAAGGGGCGAGCAGTACTTC,CASSPRLAGRGEQYF
.,TRBV6-1,TRBJ2-7,.,TGTGCCAGCAGTGAAGCGGGGGTAGTGAGCTACGAGCAGTACTTC,CASSEAGVVSYEQYF
.,TRBV28,TRBJ2-7,.,TGTGCCAGCTGGGCGTCATGGGGATTCTACGAGCAGTACTTC,CASWASWGFYEQYF
few,TRBV30,TRBJ1-2,.,TGTGCCTGGATCGGATATGCGGGGGCAAGTAATGGCTACACCTTC,CAWIGYAGASNGYTF
.,TRBV5-4,TRBJ1-1,.,TGTGCCAGCAGCTTGGTAGGGGAGTACACTGAAGCTTTCTTT,CASSLVGEYTEAFF
.,TRBV29-1,TRBJ2-3,.,TGCAGCGTGGCCCAAGATACGCAGTATTTT,CSVAQDTQYF
few,TRBV29-1,TRBJ1-4,.,TGCAGCGCTAGCAGGGGAACTAATGAAAAACTGTTTTTT,CSASRGTNEKLFF
few,TRBV15,TRBJ2-6,.,TGTGCCACCAGCAGAGATTCTGGGGCCAACGTCCTGACTTTC,CATSRDSGANVLTF
.,TRBV5-4,TRBJ2-7,.,TGTGCCAGCAGCCTGGGCCAAGGCCTAGCTTTTCGCGAGCAGTACTTC,CASSLGQGLAFREQYF
.,TRBV28,TRBJ2-1,.,TGTGCCAGCAGTTTTAGAGGGAGGCGGCAGTTCTTC,CASSFRGRRQFF
.,TRBV2,TRBJ2-3,TRBD2,TGTGCCAGCAGGAGGAGCGGGAGGTGGGATACGCAGTATTTT,CASRRSGRWDTQYF
.,TRBV20-1,TRBJ1-2,.,TGCAGTGCGCCCGGTAACTATGGCTACACCTTC,CSAPGNYGYTF
few,TRBV18,TRBJ2-7,.,TGTGCCAGCTCATTCACCTACGAGCAGTACTTC,CASSFTYEQYF
few,TRBV29-1,TRBJ2-3,TRBD2,TGCAGCGTCCTACAACTAGCGGGGGATCGGACAGATACGCAGTATTTT,CSVLQLAGDRTDTQYF
few,TRBV6-5,TRBJ2-3,.,TGTGCCAGCAGAGAAAGACTGGGTACGCAGTATTTT,CASRERLGTQYF
.,TRBV2,TRBJ2-2,.,TGTGCCAGCAATGTGAGGGACACCGGGGAGCTGTTTTTT,CASNVRDTGELFF
.,TRBV5-1,TRBJ1-4,TRBD1,TGCGCCAGCAGGTTCACAGGGGGCGCCGAACGAAAACTGTTTTTT,CASRFTGGAERKLFF